The rows below give T cell receptor beta chains drawn from one sample of a study of T-cell reconstitution after alpha-beta-depleted transplantation in children. Using its own MiXCR run on the PCR reads, TCRdb lists one record per CDR3 protein. The table shows some 200,000 distinct CDR3 sequences, with 13% to 15% occurring only once. Sample: PBMCs from the stem cell graft donor, taken from the stem cell graft. These receptors were collected from a human donor who donated a stem cell graft to a child with acute lymphoblastic leukemia. Both conserved end residues are part of each CDR3. D genes are given only for firm matches. Rows may omit the clone size; those that give it use once, few, many or a size class.

abundance	v_gene	d_gene	j_gene	CDR3nt	CDR3aa
.	TRBV4-1	.	TRBJ1-3	TGCGCCAGCAGCCAATCTAGCAGGGTCTCTGGAAACACCATATATTTT	CASSQSSRVSGNTIYF
.	TRBV28	.	TRBJ1-5	TGTGCCAGCAGTAAACCAGGGGTTCAGCCCCAGCATTTT	CASSKPGVQPQHF
.	TRBV11-3	.	TRBJ1-1	TGTGCCAGCAGTTCCGACAGGTTCACTGAAGCTTTCTTT	CASSSDRFTEAFF
.	TRBV24-1	TRBD2	TRBJ2-1	TGTGCCACCAGTGGGCTAGCGGGAGATGTCGATGAGCAGTTCTTC	CATSGLAGDVDEQFF
many	TRBV12-3/TRBV12-4	.	TRBJ2-2	TGTGCCAGCAGTTGGGGGACTTTGAACACCGGGGAGCTGTTTTTT	CASSWGTLNTGELFF
many	TRBV7-7	.	TRBJ2-1	TGTGCTAGCAGCTTAGACGGGAGAAGGAATGAGCAGTTCTTC	CASSLDGRRNEQFF
many	TRBV7-9	TRBD1	TRBJ1-1	TGTGCCAGCAGCGATCGGACAGGTAACACTGAAGCTTTCTTT	CASSDRTGNTEAFF
many	TRBV5-1	TRBD2	TRBJ2-3	TGCGCCAGCAGCTTGATAGCGGGAGGAAGCACAGATACGCAGTATTTT	CASSLIAGGSTDTQYF
few	TRBV20-1	.	TRBJ2-1	TGCAGTGCTAGTGGCGGGCTAGCCTCCTACAATGAGCAGTTCTTC	CSASGGLASYNEQFF
many	TRBV29-1	TRBD1	TRBJ2-3	TGCAGCGTCGCCCGACCGGGACAGTCCACAGATACGCAGTATTTT	CSVARPGQSTDTQYF
.	TRBV29-1	.	TRBJ2-1	TGCAGCGTTGATTACCTGGCGGGCAATGAGCAGTTCTTC	CSVDYLAGNEQFF
few	TRBV7-2	.	TRBJ2-3	TGTGCCAGCAGCGCTAGACGCAACTCCTTCGATACGCAGTATTTT	CASSARRNSFDTQYF
.	TRBV11-3	TRBD2	TRBJ2-1	TGTGCCAGCAGCTTAGGTCGGGCTAGCGGGAGCTACAATGAGCAGTTCTTC	CASSLGRASGSYNEQFF
many	TRBV6-1	.	TRBJ2-7	TGTGCCAGCAGTCCTGCTGGGCTGCCCCACGAGCAGTACTTC	CASSPAGLPHEQYF
many	TRBV6-1	.	TRBJ1-2	TGTGCCAGCACCATGGGGTTTCTAAACTATGGCTACACCTTC	CASTMGFLNYGYTF
.	TRBV10-3	TRBD1	TRBJ1-4	TGTGCCACTGGACAGGGAGGTTCAACTAGTGAAAAACTGTTTTTT	CATGQGGSTSEKLFF
many	TRBV5-1	.	TRBJ2-2	TGCGCCAGCAGCTTGGCTTCCAGGCAGAACACCGGGGAGCTGTTTTTT	CASSLASRQNTGELFF
many	TRBV5-1	TRBD2	TRBJ2-2	TGCGCCAGCAAGCCCTCTATAGCGGGAAACGGGGAGCTGTTTTTT	CASKPSIAGNGELFF
many	TRBV19	.	TRBJ2-1	TGTGCCAGTAGTATTGGCGGGGGCGGGAGCTCCTACAATGAGCAGTTCTTC	CASSIGGGGSSYNEQFF
many	TRBV5-1	TRBD1	TRBJ1-1	TGCGCCAGCAGCTTGTCAGGGGGCAAAGCTTTCTTT	CASSLSGGKAFF
many	TRBV6-1	.	TRBJ2-1	TGTGCCAGCAGCGATACTAGTTCCCATGAGCAGTTCTTC	CASSDTSSHEQFF
.	TRBV5-1	TRBD1	TRBJ2-6	TGCGCCAGCAGCCGGGGACAGGGGGCTTCGGGGGCCAACGTCCTGACTTTC	CASSRGQGASGANVLTF
many	TRBV12-3/TRBV12-4	.	TRBJ2-5	TGTGCCAGCAGTTTATCCGGGACGAGAGAGACCCAGTACTTC	CASSLSGTRETQYF
.	TRBV29-1	.	TRBJ2-7	TGCAGCGTTGGGGCAAGGGGGACCTACGAGCAGTACTTC	CSVGARGTYEQYF
few	TRBV20-1	.	TRBJ1-4	TGCAGTGCTCTCTTGGGGGGCAATGAAAAACTGTTTTTT	CSALLGGNEKLFF